The rows below give T cell receptor beta chains drawn from one sample of a study of STAT3 mutations in large granular lymphocyte leukemia. Clones were read by immunoSEQ multiplex PCR, and TCRdb kept only the in-frame ones, dropping some. The sample lists over 25,000 clones, over 60% seen once, with 30% in the top ten. Sequenced: peripheral blood mononuclear cells. The origin of the receptors is a woman aged 45 to 65 with T-cell large granular lymphocyte leukemia. Some clones in this sample may be carry-over from other donors' samples. Both conserved end residues are part of each CDR3. The order of the fields is V gene, CDR3 length, CDR3 protein.

TRBV27 | 13 | CATMSNRAYEQYF
TRBV6-6 | 13 | CASSYKQGYEQYF
TRBV7-2 | 14 | CASTIDRDHNEQFF
TRBV28 | 16 | CASSSPKRALSYEQYF
TRBV9 | 16 | CASTVFGRARNYGYTF
TRBV11-2 | 17 | CASSNRWGRVFKVEQYF
TRBV30 | 13 | CAWSPSVTYEQYF
TRBV5-4 | 13 | CASSPGQDYGYTF
TRBV14 | 15 | CASSPQRGRNEKLFF
TRBV28 | 17 | CASSSDLGLADTDTQYF
TRBV5-5 | 15 | CASSLEVGRGTEAFF
TRBV18 | 17 | CASSPVPGPPSTDTQYF
TRBV29-1 | 12 | CSVGGKGDTQYF
TRBV28 | 14 | CASSLGTGAYGYTF
TRBV7-9 | 17 | CASSYLLDVTSTDTQYF
TRBV4-1 | 15 | CASSQTLITGREAFF
TRBV19 | 12 | CASSQGPYEQYF
TRBV18 | 14 | CASSPTTSGYEQYF
TRBV4-1 | 13 | CASSPGTLEWYTF
TRBV29-1 | 14 | CSVAGTGAGDGYTF
TRBV7-8 | 16 | CASSLRARVETYEQYF
TRBV11-2 | 14 | CASSRRTGNTEAFF
TRBV15 | 15 | CATSREASPLVPQHF
TRBV7-3 | 11 | CASSLREGYTF
TRBV7-8 | 16 | CASSSASGIRNQPQHF
TRBV2 | 15 | CASSGLLAVVDTQYF
TRBV2 | 17 | CASSGGLAGVVGETQYF
TRBV5-4 | 13 | CASSSGHVYGYTF
TRBV7-3 | 15 | CASSLGLAGVYEQYF
TRBV4-2 | 15 | CASSLVGSAQETQYF
TRBV20-1 | 11 | CSASRASARYF
TRBV6-5 | 13 | CASRFGLAGEQYF
TRBV5-1 | 13 | CASSRTGTGELFF
TRBV18 | 12 | CASSTAGDTQYF
TRBV7-2 | 14 | CASSQGRGVETQYF
TRBV5-1 | 15 | CASSPGPSQTDTQYF
TRBV4-3 | 15 | CASSQGKAGFYGYTF
TRBV29-1 | 11 | CSVGRDYGYTF
TRBV18 | 14 | CASSPEQLNTEAFF
TRBV7-6 | 14 | CASSLLESGGGQYF
TRBV5-6 | 15 | CASSLFSLDSYEQYF
TRBV19 | 15 | CASSIPGTPYYGYTF
TRBV28 | 18 | CASSLWKMGTSGRVVQYF
TRBV18 | 14 | CASSQPGTRGEQYF
TRBV10-3 | 14 | CATSTGLGVGEQYF